The 28 T cell receptor beta chains listed next were all sequenced from one sample in a study of blood T cell repertoires in COVID-19. The data were produced by immunoSEQ multiplex PCR, yet TCRdb's version contains in-frame clones alone and is incomplete. There are 130,000 or so clones in the sample; roughly 83% occur only once, and around 2.7% lies in the top ten. Material: peripheral blood. These receptors originate from a woman older than 75 with acute or convalescent COVID-19.

As for this clone: Other DNA sequences in this specimen translate into the identical CDR3. The chain employs TRBV7-3 and TRBJ2-5; D call uncertain. The CDR3 contains 14 residues. Germline loops: CDR1 SGHTA, CDR2 FQGTGA. V dropped 4 bases and J dropped 3 bases, with 12 bases sitting between them. The CDR3 spells CASSSGLAEETQYF. Here the CDR3 DNA reads TGTGCCAGCAGCTCAGGCCTGGCAGAAGAGACCCAGTACTTC.

The J gene is TRBJ1-1, the V gene TRBV7-2; 8 bases map to TRBD1. This CDR3 comprises 15 residues. The V gene's germline CDR1 is SGHTA and CDR2 FQGNSA. Trimming took 5 bases from V and 5 from J; bases not matched to a gene: 10. The CDR3 coding sequence is TGTGCCAGCAGCCGCACAGGGGGAATGGTGACTGAAGCTTTCTTT. Its protein product is CASSRTGGMVTEAFF.

V gene TRBV7-9 combines with J gene TRBJ1-1; no definite D call. CDR3 size: 16 residues. Germline lookup yields CDR1 SEHNR and CDR2 FQNEAQ (reference sequence). Trimming stripped 0 bases from V and 1 base from J, with 12 bases between. The CDR3: CASSLAYTLSNTEAFF. CDR3 in DNA: TGTGCCAGCAGCTTAGCTTACACCCTCTCGAACACTGAAGCTTTCTTT.

V and J are TRBV10-1 and TRBJ2-3; 11 bases fit TRBD2. In germline, CDR1 is WNHNN, CDR2 SYGVQD (reference sequence). The CDR3 is 19 residues long. V shed 0 bases, J shed 0 bases, and the junction held 8 bases outside the gene matches. The CDR3 DNA is TGCGCCAGCAGTGAGTCGATACTAGCGGGGGTTCCTAGCACAGATACGCAGTATTTT. It encodes CASSESILAGVPSTDTQYF.

CDR3 coding DNA: TGCAGCACCACTTCGGGCGGGGCGGAAGGGACCCAGTACTTC. Protein product: CSTTSGGAEGTQYF. The V call is TRBV29-1, the J call TRBJ2-5; tentative D call: TRBD2 (6 bases). CDR1 SQVTM and CDR2 ANQGSEA come from the germline V gene. This CDR3 spans 14 amino acids. V was pared by 8 bases and J by 7 bases, with 23 bases between. Full variable domain (missing parts from reference TRBV29-1 and TRBJ2-5): SAVISQKPSRDICQRGTSLTIQCQVDSQVTMMFWYRQQPGQSLTLIATANQGSEATYESGFVIDKFPISRPNLTFSTLTVSNMSPEDSSIYLCSTTSGGAEGTQYFGPGTRLLVL.

As regards this clone: Other DNA variants within this sample encode the same CDR3. The chain uses TRBV25-1 and TRBJ1-2, with TRBD1 matching over 8 bases. CDR3 length: 16 amino acids. After removal of 4 bases from V and 3 bases from J, the junction contained 10 bases not matched to a gene. Germline V lookup: CDR1 MGHDK, CDR2 SYGVNS. The CDR3 DNA follows: TGTGCCAGCAGTGCCCGACAGGGGACTGACTACTATGGCTACACCTTC. This codes for CASSARQGTDYYGYTF.

CDR3 in DNA: TGTGCTAGTGGTTTGGGGATTGGTTCTGGGCTAGCGGTTAAGTACGAGCAGTACTTC. Its translation is CASGLGIGSGLAVKYEQYF. This rearrangement joins TRBV12-5 to TRBJ2-7, with 7 bases matching TRBD2. Unmatched junction bases numbered 19, after V lost 1 base and J lost 4 bases. This CDR3 has 19 residues. Germline-derived CDR1 and CDR2 are LGHNT and FRNRAP.

This clone was seen a single time. The CDR3 nucleotides are TGTGCCAGTAGTATTGGAGGTAATAGCAATCAGCCCCAGCATTTT. Amino acids: CASSIGGNSNQPQHF. This chain connects TRBV19 to TRBJ1-5; D is unresolved. The CDR3 has 15 residues. The V gene's germline CDR1 is LNHDA and CDR2 SQIVND (reference sequence). Deletions cut 3 bases from V and 0 bases from J, with 9 bases between.

The rearrangement links TRBV2 to TRBJ2-7; D is possibly TRBD2 (6 bases). Germline loops: CDR1 SNHLY, CDR2 FYNNEI. The CDR3 is 14 amino acids. The V and J ends lost 6 bases and 3 bases respectively, with 15 bases between them. Here the CDR3 reads CASSGGEDFYEQYF. In nucleotides, the CDR3 is TGTGCCAGCAGCGGGGGAGAGGATTTCTACGAGCAGTACTTC.

The gene calls are TRBV4-2 and TRBJ2-3, with D hard to call. CDR3 length: 14 amino acids. Germline V gene sequence: CDR1 LGHNA, CDR2 YNFKEQ. Trimming cost V 1 base and J 3 bases, with 8 bases left between them. This chain's CDR3 is CASSQGAETDTQYF. The DNA of the CDR3 is TGTGCCAGCAGCCAAGGTGCAGAAACAGATACGCAGTATTTT.

The CDR3 sequence: CASSLAGGTPSSYEQYF. DNA of the CDR3: TGTGCCAGCAGCTTAGCCGGGGGGACACCGAGCTCCTACGAGCAGTACTTC. J is TRBJ2-7 and V is TRBV7-9, with D perhaps TRBD2 (7 bases). Per germline, CDR1 SEHNR and CDR2 FQNEAQ (reference sequence). The length of the CDR3 is 17 residues. Between the trimmed V and J ends, which lost 0 bases and 0 bases, there was a span of 15 bases.

This chain connects TRBV19 to TRBJ1-5; 12 bases are shared with TRBD1. This CDR3 has 15 amino acids. J gave up 9 bases and V 7 bases, and 10 bases lay outside the gene matches. In germline, CDR1 is LNHDA, CDR2 SQIVND (reference sequence). The CDR3 DNA reads as TGTGCCAGTACCGTGGGACAGGGGGCCTTTCGGCCCCAGCATTTT. Its translation: CASTVGQGAFRPQHF.

V is TRBV7-3 and J is TRBJ2-3, with D hard to call. V dropped 5 bases and J dropped 0 bases, with 9 bases sitting between them. Germline V lookup: CDR1 SGHTA, CDR2 FQGTGA. The CDR3 has 14 residues. The CDR3 loop is CASSPTLSTDTQYF. CDR3 coding DNA: TGTGCCAGCAGCCCTACTCTAAGCACAGATACGCAGTATTTT.

The chain combines TRBV5-1 with TRBJ2-7; possible D gene TRBD2, 7 bases. CDR3 length: 15 residues. V gave up 0 bases and J gave up 5 bases, with 15 bases separating them. Germline assignment: CDR1 SGHRS and CDR2 YFSETQ. CDR3 residues: CASSLALGGLDEQYF. The CDR3 region has the DNA TGCGCCAGCAGCTTGGCCTTGGGGGGGCTCGACGAGCAGTACTTC.

The chain combines TRBV6-5 with TRBJ1-4; TRBD1 matches 9 bases. Germline trimming cut 6 bases from V and 8 bases from J; bases unmatched to any gene: 7. CDR1 is MNHEY and CDR2 is SVGAGI in the germline V gene. This CDR3 is built from 14 residues. CDR3 loop: CASRPTGGAEKLFF. DNA for the CDR3: TGTGCCAGCAGACCTACAGGGGGCGCGGAAAAACTGTTTTTT.

This chain connects TRBV7-9 to TRBJ2-5, with D possibly being TRBD2 (7 bases). Between the trimmed V and J ends, which lost 1 base and 5 bases, there was a span of 11 bases. CDR3 length: 14 amino acids. CDR1 is SEHNR, CDR2 FQNEAQ, per germline (reference sequence). CDR3 sequence: CASSLGGGAETQYF. The CDR3 DNA sequence: TGTGCCAGCAGCTTAGGAGGGGGGGCGGAGACCCAGTACTTC.

The rearrangement joins TRBV5-1 to TRBJ2-5, with 7 bases lining up with TRBD2. Per the germline V gene, CDR1 is SGHRS and CDR2 is YFSETQ. This CDR3 spans 15 amino acids. J gave up 2 bases and V 0 bases, and 4 bases lay outside the gene matches. CDR3 DNA: TGCGCCAGCAGCTTGGGGGCTAGCGGACAAGAGACCCAGTACTTC. It specifies CASSLGASGQETQYF.

The chain is built from TRBV10-1 and TRBJ1-6, with a tentative D call TRBD1 (6 bases). Germline-derived CDR1 and CDR2 are WNHNN and SYGVQD (reference sequence). V lost 10 bases to trimming and J lost 6 bases, with 13 bases between them. The CDR3 totals 13 residues. The CDR3 spells CAKLGGCNSPLHF. CDR3 DNA sequence: TGCGCCAAGTTAGGGGGTTGTAATTCACCCCTCCACTTT.

The chain has TRBV27 and TRBJ1-4; D uncertain. Trimming removed 5 bases at V and 4 bases at J, with 11 bases between. The CDR3 spans 14 residues. Germline CDR1 MNHEY, CDR2 SMNVEV (reference sequence). The CDR3: CASSPRRGNEKLFF. The CDR3 bases are TGTGCCAGCAGTCCTAGACGGGGTAATGAAAAACTGTTTTTT.

This rearrangement joins TRBV7-8 to TRBJ1-2; a weak D match, TRBD1 (6 bases). Germline CDR1 is SGHVS and CDR2 is FQNEAQ. The CDR3 runs to 13 residues. The germline V and J ends were trimmed by 6 bases and 8 bases, with 16 bases remaining between them. The DNA of the CDR3 is TGTGCCAGCAGAGACACCGGGACATCGGGCTACACCTTC. Translation gives CASRDTGTSGYTF.

This clone was counted once. The rearrangement links TRBV11-2 to TRBJ2-7; D not certain. The CDR3 is 13 residues long. V was clipped by 5 bases and J by 1 base, with 9 bases between them. Germline V gives CDR1 SGHAT, CDR2 FQNNGV. CDR3 in amino acids: CASSHDTSYEQYF. CDR3 DNA sequence: TGTGCCAGCAGCCATGACACGTCCTACGAGCAGTACTTC.

Worth noting for this clone: This specimen includes other DNA sequences encoding the same CDR3. The chain recombines TRBV5-4 with TRBJ1-1, with 7 nucleotides matching TRBD1. CDR3 size: 14 residues. Per the germline V gene, CDR1 is SGHNT and CDR2 is YYREEE (reference sequence). V shed 4 bases and J 0 bases; nucleotides not matched to a gene: 3. Here the CDR3 DNA reads TGTGCCAGCAGCCGGGGACAGCTGAACACTGAAGCTTTCTTT. Translation: CASSRGQLNTEAFF.

This clone was seen only a few times. At one boundary the junction diverges from the germline segment, which might be a read error. V usage is TRBV3-1 (or the pseudogene TRBV3-2) and J usage is TRBJ1-2, with TRBD1 matching 8 bases. In germline, CDR1 is LGHDT, CDR2 YNNKEL (reference sequence). The CDR3 has 11 amino acids. In DNA form, the CDR3 reads TGTGCCAGCAGCCAGGGACAGGTGACCCCCTTC. Protein sequence: CASSQGQVTPF.

The chain joins TRBV5-5 to TRBJ2-7; maybe TRBD2 (6 bases). Germline CDR1 SGHKS, CDR2 YYEKEE (reference sequence). Trimming cost V 2 bases and J 0 bases, with 12 bases left between them. The CDR3 has 15 residues. In DNA form, the CDR3 reads TGTGCCAGCAGCTTCCTTAGGGACTCCTCCTACGAGCAGTACTTC. Protein: CASSFLRDSSYEQYF.

This chain connects TRBV6-2 or TRBV6-3 to TRBJ2-2, with 8 positions matching TRBD1. There are 16 residues in the CDR3. J gave up 5 bases and V 3 bases, and 8 bases lay outside the gene matches. Germline assignment: CDR1 MNHEY and CDR2 SVGEGT. CDR3 region: CASSYTGQGKTGELFF. CDR3 DNA: TGTGCCAGCAGTTATACCGGACAGGGAAAAACCGGGGAGCTGTTTTTT.

V gene TRBV5-1 combines with J gene TRBJ2-3, with 12 bases identical to TRBD2. CDR1 SGHRS and CDR2 YFSETQ come from the germline V gene. The CDR3 loop spans 15 amino acids. Trimming cost V 3 bases and J 5 bases; bases outside gene matches: 4. The CDR3 DNA sequence: TGCGCCAGCAGCTCACTAGCGGGGGGTGTAGATACGCAGTATTTT. Its translation: CASSSLAGGVDTQYF.

This chain uses TRBV6-5 with TRBJ1-1; D unresolved. The ends were cut back, 0 bases at V and 3 bases at J, with 11 bases in the middle. The germline V gene encodes CDR1 MNHEY and CDR2 SVGAGI. The CDR3 has 15 amino acids. The CDR3 loop reads CASSYSSRSDTEAFF. CDR3 in DNA: TGTGCCAGCAGTTACTCGAGCAGGTCGGACACTGAAGCTTTCTTT.

The chain carries TRBV11-2 and TRBJ2-3, with TRBD1 matching over 9 bases. CDR3 size: 14 residues. Germline lookup yields CDR1 SGHAT and CDR2 FQNNGV. The V and J ends lost 5 bases and 7 bases, in that order; junction bases with no gene match: 7. Here the CDR3 reads CASSPTDRGNTQYF. DNA for the CDR3: TGTGCCAGCAGCCCTACGGACAGGGGTAATACGCAGTATTTT.